This TCR beta chain was sequenced during a study of T cell changes during pregnancy in multiple sclerosis (dated by TCRdb to the late 2010s). Study-level background: Changes in the T cell repertoire over the course of pregnancy were examined in this study in women with multiple sclerosis.

The V end gives up 6 bases and the J end 2 bases, leaving 7 bases in the junction not matched to a gene. For CDR1 and CDR2, the germline V gene lists SGHRS and YFSETQ. The CDR3 runs 16 amino acids, cysteine and phenylalanine included. Only the CDR3 part of the read is kept: 48 bases, read in frame from the first base. The library was produced with the immunoSEQ multiplex PCR assay. TCRdb provides this immuneACCESS table in a form limited to in-frame rearrangements. Some clones are lacking; in checked studies, under half of them reflect an unresolved V gene, and why the rest are absent is not known. Across this sample there are 65,000 to 90,000 clones, with approximately 90% seen only once. The ten biggest clones cover 2.5% to 3% of the sample. The count of this clone is one. Its antigen is still unknown. Base qualities are not at hand, and no much larger clone is one base apart.

The chain is encoded by TRBV5-1 joined to TRBJ2-3, with 12 bases matching TRBD2. Material: peripheral blood, obtained in the first trimester of pregnancy. This receptor was obtained from a female donor with multiple sclerosis, enrolled in a pregnancy study. The DNA reads as follows: TGCGCCAGCAATCCGGGACTAGCGGGTTTCACAGATACGCAGTATTTT. This sequence encodes CASNPGLAGFTDTQYF.